The entry that follows covers one T cell receptor beta chain sequence. The target antigen is unknown. Trimming removed 5 bases from V and 6 bases from J; junction bases left unmatched: 4. Germline assignment: CDR1 MRHNA and CDR2 SNTAGT. This CDR3 spans 15 amino acids. Method: immunoSEQ multiplex PCR; TCRdb's copy keeps in-frame clones and lacks some. The sample holds roughly 50,000 clones; approximately 76% are singletons and the top ten take 11%. The sample belongs to a study of radiotherapy plus CTLA-4 blockade in lung cancer. Whole-study context: The study recorded objective responses in roughly a sixth of patients and disease control in around 31%.

Overall study findings and caveats: Dynamics of early blood T cell clones, together with interferon-beta, were reportedly the best predictors of response. Blood saw expansion of tumor-derived TCR clones after radiotherapy plus ipilimumab.

The source of this sequence is a human donor with non-small cell lung cancer who had stable disease on radiotherapy plus ipilimumab. The chain links TRBV6-4 to TRBJ2-1, with 13 bases matching TRBD2. The sample consisted of peripheral blood, taken from a patient treated with radiotherapy plus ipilimumab. This CDR3 is CASSPGLAGTNEQFF. Here the CDR3 DNA reads TGTGCCAGCAGTCCGGGACTAGCGGGGACCAATGAGCAGTTCTTC.